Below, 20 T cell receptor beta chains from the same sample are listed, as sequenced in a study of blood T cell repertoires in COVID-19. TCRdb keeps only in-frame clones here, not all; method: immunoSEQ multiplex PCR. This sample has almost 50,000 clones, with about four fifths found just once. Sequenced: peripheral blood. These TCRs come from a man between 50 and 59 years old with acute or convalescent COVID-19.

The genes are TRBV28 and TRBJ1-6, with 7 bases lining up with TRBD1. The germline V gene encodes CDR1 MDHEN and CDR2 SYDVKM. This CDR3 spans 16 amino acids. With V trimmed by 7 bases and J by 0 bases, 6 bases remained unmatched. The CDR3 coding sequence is TGTGCCAGCACCGTGACAGGGAGCTCCTATAATTCACCCCTCCACTTT. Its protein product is CASTVTGSSYNSPLHF.

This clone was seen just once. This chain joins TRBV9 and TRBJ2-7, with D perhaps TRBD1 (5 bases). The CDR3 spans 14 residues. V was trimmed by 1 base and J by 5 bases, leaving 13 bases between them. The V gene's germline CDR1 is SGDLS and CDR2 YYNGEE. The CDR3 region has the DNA TGTGCCAGCAGCGTAATGGCACAGGCCGACGAGCAGTACTTC. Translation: CASSVMAQADEQYF.

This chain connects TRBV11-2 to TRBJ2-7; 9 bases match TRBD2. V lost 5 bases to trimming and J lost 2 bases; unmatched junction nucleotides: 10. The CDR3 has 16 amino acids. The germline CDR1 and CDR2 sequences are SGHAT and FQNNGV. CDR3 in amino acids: CASSPLRREGAYEQYF. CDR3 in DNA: TGTGCCAGCAGCCCCCTGAGGCGGGAGGGAGCCTACGAGCAGTACTTC.

CDR3 DNA sequence: TGTGCCAGCAGTTATCGCGGGGCTAGTGAGCAGTTCTTC. Translating it yields CASSYRGASEQFF. The chain couples TRBV6-5 to TRBJ2-1; a possible D gene is TRBD2 (6 bases). CDR3 size: 13 residues. V lost 3 bases and J 9 bases, leaving 12 bases between the germline ends. The germline gives CDR1 MNHEY, CDR2 SVGAGI.

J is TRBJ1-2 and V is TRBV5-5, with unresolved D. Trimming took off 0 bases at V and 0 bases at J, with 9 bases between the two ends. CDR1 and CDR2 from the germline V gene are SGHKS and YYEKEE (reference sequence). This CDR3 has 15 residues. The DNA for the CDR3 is TGTGCCAGCAGCTTGGGGCCTCAAGCTAACTATGGCTACACCTTC. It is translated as CASSLGPQANYGYTF.

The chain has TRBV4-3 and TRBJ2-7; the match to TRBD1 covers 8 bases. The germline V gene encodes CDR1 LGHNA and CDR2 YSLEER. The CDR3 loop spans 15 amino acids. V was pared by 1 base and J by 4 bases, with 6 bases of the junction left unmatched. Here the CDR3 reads CASSQVATGDYEQYF. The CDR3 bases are TGCGCCAGCAGCCAAGTGGCGACAGGGGATTACGAGCAGTACTTC.

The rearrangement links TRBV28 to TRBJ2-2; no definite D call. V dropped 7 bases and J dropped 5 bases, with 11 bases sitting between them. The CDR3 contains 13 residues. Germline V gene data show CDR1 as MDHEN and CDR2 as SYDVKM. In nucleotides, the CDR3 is TGTGCCAGCATTCCCCCGGGTACCGGGGAGCTGTTTTTT. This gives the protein CASIPPGTGELFF.

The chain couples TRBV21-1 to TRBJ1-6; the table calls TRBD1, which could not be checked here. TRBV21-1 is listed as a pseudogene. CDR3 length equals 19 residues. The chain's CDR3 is CASSKVADSPSSYNSPLHF. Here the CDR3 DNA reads TGTGCCAGCAGCAAAGTCGCGGACAGCCCGAGCTCCTATAATTCACCCCTCCACTTT.

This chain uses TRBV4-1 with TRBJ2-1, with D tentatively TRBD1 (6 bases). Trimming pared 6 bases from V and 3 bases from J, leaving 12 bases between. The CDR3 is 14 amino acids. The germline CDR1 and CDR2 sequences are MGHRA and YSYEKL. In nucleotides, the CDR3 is TGCGCCAGCAGTGTTGGGACACTCTACAATGAGCAGTTCTTC. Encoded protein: CASSVGTLYNEQFF.

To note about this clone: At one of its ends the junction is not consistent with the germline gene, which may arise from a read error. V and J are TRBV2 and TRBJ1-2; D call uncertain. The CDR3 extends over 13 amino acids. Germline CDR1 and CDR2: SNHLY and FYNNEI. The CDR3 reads CASREDPIYGYTF. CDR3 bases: TGTGCCAGCAGGGAAGATCCTATCTATGGCTACACCTTC.

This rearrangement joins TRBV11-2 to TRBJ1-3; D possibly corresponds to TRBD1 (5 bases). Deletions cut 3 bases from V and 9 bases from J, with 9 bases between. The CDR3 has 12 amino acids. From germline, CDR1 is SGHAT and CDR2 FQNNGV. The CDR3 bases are TGTGCCAGCAGCTTGCGGAGGGGCACCATATATTTT. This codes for CASSLRRGTIYF.

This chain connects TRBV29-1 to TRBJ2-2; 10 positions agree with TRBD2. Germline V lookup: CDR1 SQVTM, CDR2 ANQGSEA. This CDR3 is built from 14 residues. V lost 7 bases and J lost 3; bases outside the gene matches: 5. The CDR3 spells CSGEREGDTGELFF. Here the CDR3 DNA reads TGCAGCGGAGAGCGGGAGGGGGACACCGGGGAGCTGTTTTTT.

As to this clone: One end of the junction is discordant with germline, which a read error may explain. CDR3 DNA sequence: TGCAGTGCTGTGGTTCAGTTTGAGAGGCCCTTC. Its protein is CSAVVQFERPF. The chain couples TRBV20-1 to TRBJ1-2; D gene unclear. The germline V gene has CDR1 DFQATT and CDR2 SNEGSKA (reference sequence). The CDR3 has 11 amino acids.

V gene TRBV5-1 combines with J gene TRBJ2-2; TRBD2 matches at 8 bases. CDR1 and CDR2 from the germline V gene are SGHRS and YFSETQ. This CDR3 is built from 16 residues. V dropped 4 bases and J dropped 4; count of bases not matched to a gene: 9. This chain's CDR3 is CASSDERGGPTGELFF. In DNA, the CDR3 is TGCGCCAGCAGCGATGAACGGGGGGGCCCCACCGGGGAGCTGTTTTTT.

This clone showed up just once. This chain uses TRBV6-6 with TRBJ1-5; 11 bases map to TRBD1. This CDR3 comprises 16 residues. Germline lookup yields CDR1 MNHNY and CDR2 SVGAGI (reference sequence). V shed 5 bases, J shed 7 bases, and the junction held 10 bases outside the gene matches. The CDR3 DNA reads TGTGCCAGCAGTGGGAGGACAGGGGGCCTGGGGCAGCCCCAGCATTTT. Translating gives CASSGRTGGLGQPQHF.

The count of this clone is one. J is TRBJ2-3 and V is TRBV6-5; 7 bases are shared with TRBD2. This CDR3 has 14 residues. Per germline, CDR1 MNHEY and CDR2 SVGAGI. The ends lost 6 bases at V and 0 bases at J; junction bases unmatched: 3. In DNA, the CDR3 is TGTGCCAGCAGCCTACTAGCGAGCACAGATACGCAGTATTTT. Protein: CASSLLASTDTQYF.

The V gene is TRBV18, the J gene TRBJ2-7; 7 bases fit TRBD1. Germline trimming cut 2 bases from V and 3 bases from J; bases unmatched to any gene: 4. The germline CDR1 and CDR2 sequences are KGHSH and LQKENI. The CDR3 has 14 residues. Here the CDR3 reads CASSPVWDSYEQYF. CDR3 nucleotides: TGTGCCAGCTCACCAGTCTGGGACAGCTACGAGCAGTACTTC.

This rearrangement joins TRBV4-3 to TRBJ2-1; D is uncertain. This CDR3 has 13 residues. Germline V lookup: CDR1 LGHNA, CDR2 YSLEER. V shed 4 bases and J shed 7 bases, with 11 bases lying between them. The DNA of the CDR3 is TGCGCCAGCAGCCCAACTTCTTTTAATGAGCAGTTCTTC. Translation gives CASSPTSFNEQFF.

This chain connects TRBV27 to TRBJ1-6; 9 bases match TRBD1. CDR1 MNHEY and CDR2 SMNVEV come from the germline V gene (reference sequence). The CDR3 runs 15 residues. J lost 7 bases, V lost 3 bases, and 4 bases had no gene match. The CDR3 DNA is TGTGCCAGCAGTTTCCGGACAGGGGAAAATTCACCCCTCCACTTT. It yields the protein CASSFRTGENSPLHF.

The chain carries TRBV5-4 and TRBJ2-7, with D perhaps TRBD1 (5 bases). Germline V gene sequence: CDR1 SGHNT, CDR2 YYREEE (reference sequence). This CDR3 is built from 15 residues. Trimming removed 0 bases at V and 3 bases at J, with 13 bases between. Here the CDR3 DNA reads TGTGCCAGCAGCTTGGACCAGGGTAGTAGCTACGAGCAGTACTTC. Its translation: CASSLDQGSSYEQYF.